This is a list of T cell receptor beta chains from one sample in a study of identical twins. TCRdb reanalysed the 5' RACE reads using MiXCR and keeps one entry per CDR3 protein. The table lists around 480,000 distinct CDR3 sequences, about 14% of them singletons. The sample was also reused in another study, on yellow fever vaccine responses in identical twins.

The specimen was CD4+ T cells sorted from blood. These receptors all come from a woman aged 18 to 35 in good health. Each CDR3 is given with its conserved first and last residue. The D gene is left open where the match is weak. The size of a clone is reported for some rows only, either as once, few or many, or as a class for expanded clones.

D	J	V	size	DNA	CDR3
.	TRBJ2-5	TRBV18	.	TGTGCCAGCTCACCCGTCGGGGGCGAAGAGACCCAGTACTTC	CASSPVGGEETQYF
TRBD2	TRBJ2-7	TRBV20-1	.	TGCAGTGCACCAACAGCGGGAATCGCGTACGAGCAGTACTTC	CSAPTAGIAYEQYF
TRBD2	TRBJ2-3	TRBV11-1	.	TGTGCCAGCACCTTTAGCGGGGTTAGCACAGATACGCAGTATTTT	CASTFSGVSTDTQYF
TRBD1	TRBJ1-5	TRBV7-2	many	TGTGCCAGCAGCAGCGACAGGGCATATCAGCCCCAGCATTTT	CASSSDRAYQPQHF
.	TRBJ1-1	TRBV9	.	TGTGCCAGCAGCGAGTGGGACAAGCACACTGAAGCTTTCTTT	CASSEWDKHTEAFF
TRBD2	TRBJ2-3	TRBV4-2	once	TGTGCCAGCAGCCAAGACCCGCTAGCGGGAGGGACAGATACGCAGTATTTT	CASSQDPLAGGTDTQYF
TRBD2	TRBJ2-3	TRBV10-3	few	TGTGCCATCAGCCAGACTAGCGGTGAAGGGGATACGCAGTATTTT	CAISQTSGEGDTQYF
TRBD2	TRBJ2-1	TRBV11-2	.	TGTGCCAGCAGGCGGGGGGCTTGGAATGAGCAGTTCTTC	CASRRGAWNEQFF
TRBD1	TRBJ1-2	TRBV3-1	.	TGTGCCAGCACCCGGACAGGGGCCCTCCACTATGGCTACACCTTC	CASTRTGALHYGYTF
.	TRBJ2-7	TRBV6-6	many	TGTGCCAGCAGTTACCCACCCAGCCACGAGCAGTACTTC	CASSYPPSHEQYF
.	TRBJ2-2	TRBV29-1	few	TGCAGCGCTGGCGGGGGACAACGCACCGGGGAGCTGTTTTTT	CSAGGGQRTGELFF
.	TRBJ2-7	TRBV2	.	TGTGCCAGCAGTCCTCGGACCGCCCCCTCCACCGAGCAGTACTTC	CASSPRTAPSTEQYF
TRBD2	TRBJ2-3	TRBV4-3	few	TGCGCCAGCAGCCACCGGGGACGCGGGGGTGGGGATACGCAGTATTTT	CASSHRGRGGGDTQYF
TRBD2	TRBJ2-1	TRBV27	.	TGTGCCAGCAGTTTTAGGACTAGCGGGAGCTCCTACAATGAGCAGTTCTTC	CASSFRTSGSSYNEQFF